This TCR beta chain was captured by sequencing in a study of cytomegalovirus exposure and HLA in healthy donors. The CDR3 extends over 11 amino acids. Trimming removed 8 bases from V and 4 bases from J, with 9 bases in between. Study observations and caveats: An Asian-associated ancestry cluster reportedly showed fewer N-insertions than the approximately 660-donor mean in a later analysis. Follow-up analysis later connected one missense variant in DCLRE1C with trimming of TCR beta V- and J-genes.

Researchers ran the PCR with 60 Vbeta and 13 Jbeta primers. The method was immunoSEQ multiplex PCR; TCRdb's version includes in-frame clones alone and lacks a portion of them. The sample contains about 190,000 clones, roughly four fifths of which appear only once. This clone was seen a handful of times. Its specificity is not known. This sequence joins TRBV23-1 and TRBJ2-7; TRBD1 is a possible D gene (5 bases). TRBV23-1 is assigned to the ORF class and has an uncertain function. This sequence was found in a man aged 35-49 years in good health and CMV-seropositive. Sequencing input: PBMCs. CDR3 nucleotides: TGCGCCAGCCACACAGGTTACGAGCAGTACTTC. This sequence encodes CASHTGYEQYF.